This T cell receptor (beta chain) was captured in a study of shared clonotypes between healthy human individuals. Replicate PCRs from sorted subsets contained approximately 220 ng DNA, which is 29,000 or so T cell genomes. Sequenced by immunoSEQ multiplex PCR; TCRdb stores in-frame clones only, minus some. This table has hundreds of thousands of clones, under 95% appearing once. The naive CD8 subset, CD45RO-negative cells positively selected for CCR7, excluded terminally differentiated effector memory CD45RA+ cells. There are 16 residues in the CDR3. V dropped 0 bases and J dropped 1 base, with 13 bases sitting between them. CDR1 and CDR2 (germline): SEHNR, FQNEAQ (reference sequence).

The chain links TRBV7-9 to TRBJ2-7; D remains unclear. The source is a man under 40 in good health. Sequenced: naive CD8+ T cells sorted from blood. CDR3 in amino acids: CASSLAEGLRSYEQYF. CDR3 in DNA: TGTGCCAGCAGCTTAGCGGAAGGGCTTCGTTCCTACGAGCAGTACTTC.